The 3 T cell receptor beta chains in this list originate from one sample, sequenced in a study of response to subunit inactivated influenza vaccine. TCRdb processed the RT-PCR reads anew with MiXCR; each CDR3 protein has one entry. The profile shows about 310,000 distinct CDR3 sequences, 21% of them singletons. Source: PBMCs from blood, taken approximately 22 months after vaccination. The receptor set was obtained from a man aged 45-69 years who received an inactivated influenza vaccine.

The chain joins TRBV30 to TRBJ1-1, with unresolved D. V lost 0 bases to trimming and J lost 5 bases, with 13 bases between them. The germline gives CDR1 GTSNPN, CDR2 SVGIG (reference sequence). This CDR3 has 14 amino acids. The DNA for the CDR3 is TGTGCCTGGAGTGTATACCCAATCCGGACTGAAGCTTTCTTT. This sequence encodes CAWSVYPIRTEAFF.

The chain employs TRBV6-4 and TRBJ2-1; D is ambiguous. The CDR3 contains 13 residues. V lost 0 bases and J lost 4, with 4 bases in between. CDR1 MRHNA and CDR2 SNTAGT come from the germline V gene. CDR3 in amino acids: CASSDSWYNEQFF. DNA of the CDR3: TGTGCCAGCAGTGACTCGTGGTACAATGAGCAGTTCTTC.

This clonotype was picked up a small number of times. V gene TRBV6-1 combines with J gene TRBJ1-5; 10 nucleotides align to TRBD1. The CDR3 covers 15 residues. J was trimmed by 2 bases and V by 6 bases; bases with no gene match: 4. Germline V gene lookup returns CDR1 MNHNS and CDR2 SASEGT. CDR3 protein: CASRDRGHRNQPQHF. The CDR3 nucleotides are TGTGCCAGCAGAGACAGGGGGCACCGCAATCAGCCCCAGCATTTT.